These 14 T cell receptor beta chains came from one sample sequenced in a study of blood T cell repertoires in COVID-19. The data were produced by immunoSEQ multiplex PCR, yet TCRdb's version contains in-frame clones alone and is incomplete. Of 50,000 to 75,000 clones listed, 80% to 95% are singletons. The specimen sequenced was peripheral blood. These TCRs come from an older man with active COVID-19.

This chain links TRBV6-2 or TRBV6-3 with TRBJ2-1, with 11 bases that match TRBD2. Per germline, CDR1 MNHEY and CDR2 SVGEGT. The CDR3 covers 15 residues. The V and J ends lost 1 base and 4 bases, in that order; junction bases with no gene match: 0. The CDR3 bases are TGTGCCAGCAGTTACTTAGCGGGGGGGTACAATGAGCAGTTCTTC. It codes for CASSYLAGGYNEQFF.

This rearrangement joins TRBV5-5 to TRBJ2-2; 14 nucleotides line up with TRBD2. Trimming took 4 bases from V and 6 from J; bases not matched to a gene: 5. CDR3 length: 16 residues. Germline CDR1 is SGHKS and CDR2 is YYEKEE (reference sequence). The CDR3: CASSPRLAGGPGELFF. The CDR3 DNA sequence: TGTGCCAGCAGCCCGCGACTAGCGGGGGGGCCCGGGGAGCTGTTTTTT.

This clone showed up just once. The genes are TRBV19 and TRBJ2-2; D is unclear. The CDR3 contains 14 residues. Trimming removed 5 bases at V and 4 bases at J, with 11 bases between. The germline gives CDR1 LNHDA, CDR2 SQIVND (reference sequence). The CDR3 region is CASSSGTGTGELFF. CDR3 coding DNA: TGTGCCAGTAGTTCCGGAACGGGCACCGGGGAGCTGTTTTTT.

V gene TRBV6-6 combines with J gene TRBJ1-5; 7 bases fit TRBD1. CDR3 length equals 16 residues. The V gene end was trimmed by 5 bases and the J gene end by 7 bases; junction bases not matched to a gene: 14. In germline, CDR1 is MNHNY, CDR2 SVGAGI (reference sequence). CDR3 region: CASSHRYDRESQPQHF. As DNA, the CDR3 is TGTGCCAGCAGTCACCGATACGACAGGGAGAGCCAGCCCCAGCATTTT.

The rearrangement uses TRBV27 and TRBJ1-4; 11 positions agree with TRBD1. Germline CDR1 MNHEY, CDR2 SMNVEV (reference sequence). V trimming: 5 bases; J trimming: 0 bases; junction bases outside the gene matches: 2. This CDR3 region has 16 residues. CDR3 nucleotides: TGTGCCAGCAGTGGGACAGGGGGACCAACTAATGAAAAACTGTTTTTT. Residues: CASSGTGGPTNEKLFF.

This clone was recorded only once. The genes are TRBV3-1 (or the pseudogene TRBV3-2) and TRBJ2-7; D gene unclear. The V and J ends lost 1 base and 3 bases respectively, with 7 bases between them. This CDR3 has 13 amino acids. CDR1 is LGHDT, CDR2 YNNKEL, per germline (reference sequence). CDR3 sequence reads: CASSQGGRYEQYV. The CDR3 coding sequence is TGTGCCAGCAGCCAAGGTGGGCGCTACGAGCAGTACGTC.

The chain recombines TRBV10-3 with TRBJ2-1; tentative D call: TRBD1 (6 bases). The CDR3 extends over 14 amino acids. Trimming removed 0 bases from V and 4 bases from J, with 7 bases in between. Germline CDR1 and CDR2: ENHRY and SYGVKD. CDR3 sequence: CAISESDRYNEQFF. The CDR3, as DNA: TGTGCCATCAGTGAGTCCGACAGGTACAATGAGCAGTTCTTC.

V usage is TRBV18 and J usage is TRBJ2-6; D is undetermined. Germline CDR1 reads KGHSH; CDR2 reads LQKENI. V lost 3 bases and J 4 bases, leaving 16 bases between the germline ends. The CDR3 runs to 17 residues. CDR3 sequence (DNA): TGTGCCAGCTCACCGGCCGCAGGCTTAGGAGGGGCCAACGTCCTGACTTTC. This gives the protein CASSPAAGLGGANVLTF.

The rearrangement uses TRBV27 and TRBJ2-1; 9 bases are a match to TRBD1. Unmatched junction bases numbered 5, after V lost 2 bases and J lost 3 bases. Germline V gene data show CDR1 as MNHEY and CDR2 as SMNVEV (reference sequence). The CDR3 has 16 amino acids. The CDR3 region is CASSLAGQGIYNEQFF. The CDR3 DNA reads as TGTGCCAGCAGTTTAGCGGGACAGGGAATCTACAATGAGCAGTTCTTC.

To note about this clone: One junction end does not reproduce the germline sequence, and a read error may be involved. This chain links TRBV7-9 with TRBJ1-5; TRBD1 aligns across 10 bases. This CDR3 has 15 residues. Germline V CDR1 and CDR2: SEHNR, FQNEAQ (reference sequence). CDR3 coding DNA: TGTGCCAGCAGCGTATCGACAGGGGGCAATGAGCCCCAGCATTTT. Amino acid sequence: CASSVSTGGNEPQHF.

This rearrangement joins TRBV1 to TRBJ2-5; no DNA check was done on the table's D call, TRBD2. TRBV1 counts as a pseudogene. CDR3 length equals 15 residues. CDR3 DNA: TGCACCAGCAGCCGTGCGGGGGGGCCCCAAGAGACCCAGTACTTC. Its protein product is CTSSRAGGPQETQYF.

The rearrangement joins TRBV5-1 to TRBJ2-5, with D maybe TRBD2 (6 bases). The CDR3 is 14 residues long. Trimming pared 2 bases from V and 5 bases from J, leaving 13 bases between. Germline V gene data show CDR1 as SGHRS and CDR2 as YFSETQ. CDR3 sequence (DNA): TGCGCCAGCAGCTTTGGCGGGGTGTCTGAGACCCAGTACTTC. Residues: CASSFGGVSETQYF.

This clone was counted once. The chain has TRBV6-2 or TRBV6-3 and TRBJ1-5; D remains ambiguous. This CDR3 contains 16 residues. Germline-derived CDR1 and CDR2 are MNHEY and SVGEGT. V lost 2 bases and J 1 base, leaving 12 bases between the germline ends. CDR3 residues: CASSYLPDKSNQPQHF. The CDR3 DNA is TGTGCCAGCAGTTACCTTCCTGACAAAAGCAATCAGCCCCAGCATTTT.

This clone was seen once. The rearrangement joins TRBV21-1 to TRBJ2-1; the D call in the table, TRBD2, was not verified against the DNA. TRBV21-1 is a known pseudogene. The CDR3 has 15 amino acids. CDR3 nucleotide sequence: TGTGCCAGCAGCAAAGAATCAGGATCCTCGGGGGAGCAGTTCTTC. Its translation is CASSKESGSSGEQFF.